This T cell receptor (beta chain) was sequenced in a study of low-dose radiotherapy and immunotherapy resistance in tumors (dated by TCRdb to between 2021 and 2022). At the level of the whole study: Cohort 1 received 0.5 Gy per fraction every 2 weeks, with a prescribed total PTV dose of 6.5 Gy. Nivolumab and ipilimumab were both given intravenously, with nivolumab at a 240 mg flat dose every two weeks and ipilimumab at 1 mg/kg every six weeks. Eight patients were included in the translational analysis, namely three from the first dose cohort plus the first five from the second dose cohort. Intravenous cyclophosphamide at 200 mg/m2 was administered every two weeks, one day ahead of each radiation and immunotherapy administration. Patients took aspirin 300 mg orally once daily for four cycles, starting on cycle 1 day 1. In Cohort 2, 1 Gy per fraction was delivered every two weeks, for a total of 13 Gy over 26 weeks. No randomization into treatment groups was done for the people taking part in the trial.

This clonotype has at least ten counts. There is no known antigen for this receptor. Base quality data are lacking; no much larger clone is found one base away. The label giving this sample's time point can be read as: before trial treatment. The donors took part in RACIN, a single-arm, phase I, dose-escalation trial that combined nivolumab, ipilimumab, aspirin, low-dose cyclophosphamide and low-dose radiotherapy. Patients with advanced, TIL-negative solid tumors were considered eligible. Trimming takes 5 bases off V and 4 bases off J; junction bases not matched to a gene: 7. From the cysteine up to the phenylalanine, the CDR3 has a length of 15 residues. The retained sequence is limited to the CDR3, 45 bases, with the frame set at the first base. CDR1 and CDR2, per the germline V gene, are SNHLY and FYNNEI. The sample was run on an Illumina HiSeq 2500. To make first-strand cDNA, Superscript III was used along with a set of TRAV- and TRBV-specific primers so that both the TCRalpha and TCRbeta chains were covered. TCRs were amplified for 15 to 20 PCR cycles with Phusion, using a constant-region primer paired with the adapter attached to the V primers. The isolated mRNA was amplified using the MessageAmp II aRNA Amplification Kit, with in vitro transcription performed for about 15 hours at 37 degrees C. The Dynabeads mRNA DIRECT Purification Kit was used to isolate the mRNA for TCR sequencing. Indexed Illumina adapters were added in a second Phusion PCR of about 24 cycles, and the PCR products were purified with AMPure XP beads. As for the original processing: Using custom Perl scripts, TCR sequences that encoded the same protein were pooled, out-of-frame sequences were dropped, and the abundance of each clonotype was calculated. The analysis excluded TCR sequences that were supported by just one read. Repertoire metrics included Shannon entropy, Gini index, clonality, richness, and frequency of TCRs shared between repertoires. The public sequencing data were trimmed at Q25 with fastp and processed into clonotypes with MiXCR by TCRdb, which kept only in-frame beta chains. Rows merge per CDR3 protein into single entries with the most common DNA and genes. The V and J calls were not made by the authors but by TCRdb's processing. This sample lists approximately 90,000 distinct CDR3 sequences; around 17% were detected once. The biggest ten clones account for 2.8% of the sample.

The sequence came from a male donor with prostate cancer. In this chain, TRBV2 is recombined with TRBJ2-3, with 9 junctional bases fitting TRBD1. The sequencing used PBMCs, collected before treatment. The DNA sequence reads TGTGCCAGCAGTAAGGACAGGGGTGACGCAGATACGCAGTATTTT. It translates as CASSKDRGDADTQYF.